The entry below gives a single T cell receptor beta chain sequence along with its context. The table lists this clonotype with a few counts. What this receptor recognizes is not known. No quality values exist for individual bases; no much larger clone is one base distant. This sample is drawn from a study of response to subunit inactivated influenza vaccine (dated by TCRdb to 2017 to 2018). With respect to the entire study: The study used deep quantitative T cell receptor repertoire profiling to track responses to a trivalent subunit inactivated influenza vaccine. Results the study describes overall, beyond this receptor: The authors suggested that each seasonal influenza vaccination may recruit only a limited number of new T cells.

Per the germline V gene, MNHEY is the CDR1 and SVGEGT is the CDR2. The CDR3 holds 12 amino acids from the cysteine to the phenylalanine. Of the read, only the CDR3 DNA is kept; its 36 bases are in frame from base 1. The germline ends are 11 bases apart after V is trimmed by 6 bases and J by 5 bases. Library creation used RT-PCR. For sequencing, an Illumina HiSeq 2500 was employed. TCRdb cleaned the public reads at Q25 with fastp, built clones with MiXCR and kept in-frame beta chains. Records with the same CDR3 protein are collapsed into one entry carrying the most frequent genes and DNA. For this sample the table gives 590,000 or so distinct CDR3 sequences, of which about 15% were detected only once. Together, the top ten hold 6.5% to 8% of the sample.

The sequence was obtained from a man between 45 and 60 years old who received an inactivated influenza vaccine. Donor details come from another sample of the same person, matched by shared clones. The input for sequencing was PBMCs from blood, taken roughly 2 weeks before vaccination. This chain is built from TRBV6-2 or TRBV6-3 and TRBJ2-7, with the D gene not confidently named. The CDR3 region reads CASRKRVDEQYF. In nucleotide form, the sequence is TGTGCCAGCAGAAAACGTGTTGACGAGCAGTACTTC.